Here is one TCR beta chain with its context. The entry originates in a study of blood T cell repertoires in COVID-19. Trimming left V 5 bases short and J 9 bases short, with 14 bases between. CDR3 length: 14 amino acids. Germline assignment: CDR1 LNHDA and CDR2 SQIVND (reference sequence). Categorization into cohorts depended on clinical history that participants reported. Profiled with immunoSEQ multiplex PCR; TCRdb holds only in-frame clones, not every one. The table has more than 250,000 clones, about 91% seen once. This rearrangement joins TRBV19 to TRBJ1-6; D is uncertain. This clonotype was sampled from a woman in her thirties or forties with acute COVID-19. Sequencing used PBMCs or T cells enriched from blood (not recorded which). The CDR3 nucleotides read TGTGCCAGTAGTGCCAGCCCGGGAAGTTCACCCCTCCACTTT. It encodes CASSASPGSSPLHF.